The sequence of this T cell receptor (beta chain) was determined in a study of beta chain features in type 1 diabetes. Trimming cost V 6 bases and J 4 bases; bases outside gene matches: 9. Germline-derived CDR1 and CDR2 are SGHTA and FQGNSA. The CDR3 is 14 residues long. Cells sorted by CD45RO/CCR7/CD25/CD127/CD95/CD27 comprised CD4+ naive, central memory, regulatory and stem cell-like memory cells. The whole isolated RNA underwent reverse transcription, so sequencing captured expressed TCRB transcripts. It was found that naive, central memory and regulatory T cell samples averaged roughly 3.5 million reads. Sequenced by immunoSEQ multiplex PCR; TCRdb stores in-frame clones only, minus some. The table includes approximately 250,000 clones, 16% detected once. About this clone: Its specificity is unknown.

Study-wide results and caveats: Moderately but significantly shorter TCRB CDR3s were found in Type 1 diabetes patients in all four CD4+ subsets.

The receptor was isolated from a man in his thirties or forties with type 1 diabetes. Sequenced sample: naive CD4+ T cells from blood. The rearrangement joins TRBV7-2 to TRBJ2-7; TRBD1 matches 7 bases. The CDR3 sequence: CASRFPGQPYEQYF. CDR3 coding DNA: TGTGCCAGCAGATTCCCGGGACAGCCTTACGAGCAGTACTTC.